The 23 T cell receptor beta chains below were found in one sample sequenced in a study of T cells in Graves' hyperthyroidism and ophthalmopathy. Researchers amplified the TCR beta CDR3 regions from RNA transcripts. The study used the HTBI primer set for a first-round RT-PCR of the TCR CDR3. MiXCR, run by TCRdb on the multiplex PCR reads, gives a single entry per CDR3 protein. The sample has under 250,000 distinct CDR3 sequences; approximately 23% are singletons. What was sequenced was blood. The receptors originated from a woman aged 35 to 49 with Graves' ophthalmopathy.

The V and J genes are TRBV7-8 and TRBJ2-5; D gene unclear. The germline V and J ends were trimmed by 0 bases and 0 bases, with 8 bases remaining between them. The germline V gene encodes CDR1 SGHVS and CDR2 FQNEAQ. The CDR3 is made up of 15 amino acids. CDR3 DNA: TGTGCCAGCAGCTTAGCGCATACATACCAAGAGACCCAGTACTTC. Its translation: CASSLAHTYQETQYF.

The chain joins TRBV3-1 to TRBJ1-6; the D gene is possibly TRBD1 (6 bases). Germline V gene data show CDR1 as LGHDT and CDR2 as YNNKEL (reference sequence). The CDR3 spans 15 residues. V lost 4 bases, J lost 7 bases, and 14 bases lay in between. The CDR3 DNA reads TGTGCCAGCAGCCCCCGGAGGGGGGGGAATTCACCCCTCCACTTT. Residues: CASSPRRGGNSPLHF.

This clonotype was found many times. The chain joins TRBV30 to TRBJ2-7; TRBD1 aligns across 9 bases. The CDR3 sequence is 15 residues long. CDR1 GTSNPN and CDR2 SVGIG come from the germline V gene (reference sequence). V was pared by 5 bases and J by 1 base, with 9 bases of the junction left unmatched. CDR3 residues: CAWVARDRESYEQYF. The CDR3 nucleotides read TGTGCCTGGGTTGCTCGGGACAGGGAATCCTACGAGCAGTACTTC.

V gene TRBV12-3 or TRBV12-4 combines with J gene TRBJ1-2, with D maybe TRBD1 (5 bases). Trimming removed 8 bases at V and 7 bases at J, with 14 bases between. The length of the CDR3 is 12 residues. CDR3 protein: CASLQGWTGYTF. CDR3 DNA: TGTGCCAGCCTCCAGGGATGGACTGGCTACACCTTC.

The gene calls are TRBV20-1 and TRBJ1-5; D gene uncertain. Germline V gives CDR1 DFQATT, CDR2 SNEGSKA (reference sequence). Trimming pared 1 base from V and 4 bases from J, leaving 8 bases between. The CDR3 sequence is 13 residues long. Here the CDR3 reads CSARVGLNQPQHF. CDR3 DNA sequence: TGCAGTGCTAGAGTCGGCTTGAATCAGCCCCAGCATTTT.

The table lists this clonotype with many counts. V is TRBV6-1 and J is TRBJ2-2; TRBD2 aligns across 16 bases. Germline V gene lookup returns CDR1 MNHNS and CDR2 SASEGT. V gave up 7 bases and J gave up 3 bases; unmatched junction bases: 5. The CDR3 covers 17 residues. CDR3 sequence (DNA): TGTGCCAGCATTCTGGGACTAGCGGGAGGGTACACCGGGGAGCTGTTTTTT. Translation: CASILGLAGGYTGELFF.

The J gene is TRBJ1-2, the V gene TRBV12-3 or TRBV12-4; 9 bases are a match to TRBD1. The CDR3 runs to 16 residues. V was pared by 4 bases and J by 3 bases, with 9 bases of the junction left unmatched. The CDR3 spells CASSSGTGGLDYGYTF. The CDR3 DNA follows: TGTGCCAGCAGTTCGGGAACAGGGGGCCTGGACTATGGCTACACCTTC.

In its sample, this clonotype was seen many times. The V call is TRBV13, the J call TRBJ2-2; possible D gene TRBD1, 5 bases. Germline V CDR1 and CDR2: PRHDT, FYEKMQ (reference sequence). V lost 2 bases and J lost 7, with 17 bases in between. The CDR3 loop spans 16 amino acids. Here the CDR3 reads CASSLPGFSTIGELFF. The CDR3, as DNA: TGTGCCAGCAGCTTACCAGGGTTTTCTACCATCGGGGAGCTGTTTTTT.

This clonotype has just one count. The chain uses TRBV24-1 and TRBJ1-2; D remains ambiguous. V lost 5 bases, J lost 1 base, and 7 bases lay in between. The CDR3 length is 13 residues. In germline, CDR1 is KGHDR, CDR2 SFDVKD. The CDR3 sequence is CATSATVNYGYTF. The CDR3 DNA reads TGTGCCACCAGTGCCACAGTTAACTATGGCTACACCTTC.

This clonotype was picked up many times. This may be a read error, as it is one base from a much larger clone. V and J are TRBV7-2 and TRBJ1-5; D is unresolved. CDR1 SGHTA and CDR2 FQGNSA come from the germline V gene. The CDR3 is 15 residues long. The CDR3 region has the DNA TGTGCCAGCAGCAAAGACATCACCAGCAATCAGTCCCAGCATTTT. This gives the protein CASSKDITSNQSQHF.

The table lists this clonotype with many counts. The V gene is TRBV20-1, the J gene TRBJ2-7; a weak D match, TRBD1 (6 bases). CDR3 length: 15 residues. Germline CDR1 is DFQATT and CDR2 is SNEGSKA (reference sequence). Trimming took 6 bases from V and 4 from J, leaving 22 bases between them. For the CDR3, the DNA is TGCAGTGCCGGGCCGACAGGCCGATTGGTATACGAGCAGTACTTC. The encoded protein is CSAGPTGRLVYEQYF.

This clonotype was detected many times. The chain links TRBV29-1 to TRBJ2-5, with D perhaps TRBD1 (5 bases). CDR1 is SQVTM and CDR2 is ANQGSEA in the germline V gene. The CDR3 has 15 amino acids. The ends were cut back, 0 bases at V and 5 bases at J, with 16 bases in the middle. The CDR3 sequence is CSVEDPWGSLETQYF. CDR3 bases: TGCAGCGTTGAAGATCCGTGGGGCTCATTGGAGACCCAGTACTTC. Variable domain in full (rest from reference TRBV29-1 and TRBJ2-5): SAVISQKPSRDICQRGTSLTIQCQVDSQVTMMFWYRQQPGQSLTLIATANQGSEATYESGFVIDKFPISRPNLTFSTLTVSNMSPEDSSIYLCSVEDPWGSLETQYFGPGTRLLVL.

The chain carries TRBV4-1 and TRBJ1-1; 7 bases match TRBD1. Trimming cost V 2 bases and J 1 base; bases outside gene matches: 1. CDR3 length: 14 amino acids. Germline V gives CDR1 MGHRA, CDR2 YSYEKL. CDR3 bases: TGCGCCAGCAGCCAAAGGACAGGGAACACTGAAGCTTTCTTT. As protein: CASSQRTGNTEAFF.

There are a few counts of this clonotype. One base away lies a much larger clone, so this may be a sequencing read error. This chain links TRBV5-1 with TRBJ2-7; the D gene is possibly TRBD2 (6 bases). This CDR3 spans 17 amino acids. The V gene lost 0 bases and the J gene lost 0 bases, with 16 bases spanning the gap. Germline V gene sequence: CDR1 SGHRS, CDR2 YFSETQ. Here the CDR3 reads CASSLVGPRGNSYEQYF. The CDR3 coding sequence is TGCGCCAGCAGCTTGGTGGGGCCGCGGGGCAACTCCTACGAGCAGTACTTC.

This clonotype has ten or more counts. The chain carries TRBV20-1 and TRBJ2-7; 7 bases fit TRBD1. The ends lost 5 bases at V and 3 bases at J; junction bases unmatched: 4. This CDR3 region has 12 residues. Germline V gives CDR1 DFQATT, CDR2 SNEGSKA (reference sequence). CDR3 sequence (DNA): TGCAGTGCTGCGACAGGGAGCTACGAGCAGTACTTC. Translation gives CSAATGSYEQYF.

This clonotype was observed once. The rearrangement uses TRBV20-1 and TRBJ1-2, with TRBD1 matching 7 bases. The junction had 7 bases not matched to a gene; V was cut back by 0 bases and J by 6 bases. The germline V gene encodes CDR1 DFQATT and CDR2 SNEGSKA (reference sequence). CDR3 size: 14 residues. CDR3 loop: CSARDTTGAHGYTF. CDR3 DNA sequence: TGCAGTGCTAGAGATACAACAGGGGCTCATGGCTACACCTTC.

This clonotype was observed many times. The CDR3 DNA sequence: TGCAGTGCTAGTGGACACTCCTACGAGCAGTACTTC. Its protein product is CSASGHSYEQYF. The genes are TRBV20-1 and TRBJ2-7; a weak D match, TRBD1 (5 bases). V lost 3 bases, J lost 0 bases, and 6 bases lay in between. Per germline, CDR1 DFQATT and CDR2 SNEGSKA (reference sequence). The CDR3 totals 12 residues.

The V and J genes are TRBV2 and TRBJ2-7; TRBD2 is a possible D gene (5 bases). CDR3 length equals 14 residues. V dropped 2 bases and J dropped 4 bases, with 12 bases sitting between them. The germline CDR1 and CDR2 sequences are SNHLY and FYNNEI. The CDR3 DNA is TGTGCCAGCAGTGAATGGACTGAACGGTACGAGCAGTACTTC. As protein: CASSEWTERYEQYF.

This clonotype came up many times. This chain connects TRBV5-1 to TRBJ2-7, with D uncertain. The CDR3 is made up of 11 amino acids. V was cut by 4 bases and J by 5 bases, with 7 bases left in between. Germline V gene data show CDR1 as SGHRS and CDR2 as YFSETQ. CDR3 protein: CASSGMNEQYF. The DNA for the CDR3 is TGCGCCAGCAGCGGGATGAACGAGCAGTACTTC.

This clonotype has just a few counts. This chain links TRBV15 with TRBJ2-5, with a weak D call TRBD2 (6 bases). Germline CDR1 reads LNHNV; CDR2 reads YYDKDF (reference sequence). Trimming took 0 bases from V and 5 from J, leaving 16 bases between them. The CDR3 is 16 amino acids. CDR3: CATSRDGFAGRETQYF. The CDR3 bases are TGTGCCACCAGCAGAGATGGTTTCGCGGGGAGGGAGACCCAGTACTTC.

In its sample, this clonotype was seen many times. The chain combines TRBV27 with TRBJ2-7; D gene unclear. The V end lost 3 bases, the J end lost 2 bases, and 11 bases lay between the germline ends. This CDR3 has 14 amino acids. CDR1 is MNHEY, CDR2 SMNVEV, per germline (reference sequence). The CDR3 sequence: CASSLWGSTYEQYF. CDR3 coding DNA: TGTGCCAGCAGTTTGTGGGGATCCACCTACGAGCAGTACTTC.

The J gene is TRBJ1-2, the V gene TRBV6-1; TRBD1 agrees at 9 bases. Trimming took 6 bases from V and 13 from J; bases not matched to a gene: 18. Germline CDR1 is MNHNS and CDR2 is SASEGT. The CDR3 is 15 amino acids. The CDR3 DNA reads TGTGCCAGCAGGATTCCCGGGACAGGGAAGGAGAGTAGCACCTTC. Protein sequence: CASRIPGTGKESSTF.

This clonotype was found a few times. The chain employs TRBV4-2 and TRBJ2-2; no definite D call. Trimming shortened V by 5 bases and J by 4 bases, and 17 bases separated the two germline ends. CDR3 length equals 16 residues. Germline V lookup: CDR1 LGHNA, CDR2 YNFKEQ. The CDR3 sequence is CASSSKSRDGTGELFF. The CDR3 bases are TGTGCCAGCAGCTCTAAGTCTAGGGATGGCACCGGGGAGCTGTTTTTT.